This T cell receptor (beta chain) emerged from a study of response to subunit inactivated influenza vaccine. In TCRdb, the RT-PCR reads were re-called with MiXCR into one record per CDR3 protein. The table lists fewer than 700,000 distinct CDR3 sequences, approximately 12% of them singletons, with around 13% in the top ten. Germline CDR1 LGHNA, CDR2 YSLEER. The ends were cut back, 0 bases at V and 3 bases at J, with 18 bases in the middle. This CDR3 contains 17 residues. The receptor was derived from a man aged 45 to 65 who received an inactivated influenza vaccine. V gene TRBV4-3 combines with J gene TRBJ2-7, with D possibly being TRBD1 (5 bases). Material: PBMCs from blood, obtained more than 35 days after vaccination. The CDR3 protein is CASSQDWAREMIYEQYF. The CDR3 DNA reads as TGCGCCAGCAGCCAAGATTGGGCCAGGGAAATGATCTACGAGCAGTACTTC.